The T cell receptor beta chain described here comes from a study of blood T cell repertoires in COVID-19. Overall study context: Specimens from acute and convalescent COVID-19 originated in the United States, Italy and Spain. T cells, B-cell-depleted T cells, or PBMCs provided the cDNA or gDNA that served as material.

In the authors' methods: Counts of nucleated cells, estimated from reference gene primer amplification, were obtained. The assay was immunoSEQ multiplex PCR, and TCRdb's table has in-frame clones only and misses some. The V and J calls and the clone size are those of that table, but D and trimming were determined from the DNA. Counted here are more than 60,000 clones, about 88% occurring once; the ten biggest clones make up about 4.9%. CDR1 MNHNS and CDR2 SASEGT come from the germline V gene. V shed 4 bases, J shed 3 bases, and the junction held 8 bases outside the gene matches. CDR3 length equals 16 residues.

This TCR was recovered from a woman aged 45-65 years with active COVID-19. The V gene is TRBV6-1, the J gene TRBJ2-1; 8 bases map to TRBD1. The sample consisted of peripheral blood. CDR3 residues: CASSGTGQAYYNEQFF. In nucleotides, the CDR3 is TGTGCCAGCAGTGGTACGGGACAGGCTTACTACAATGAGCAGTTCTTC.